The clone carrying this TCR beta chain was counted a few times. What it binds is unknown. Extraction of genomic DNA in unsorted samples used about 90 million PBMCs. The data are from a study of shared clonotypes between healthy human individuals. The germline V gene has CDR1 SGDLS and CDR2 YYNGEE. V lost 2 bases and J lost 3; bases outside the gene matches: 4. The CDR3 covers 15 residues. Findings and caveats of the study: Read depth was anticipated to influence clonotype sharing among donors.

Profiling relied on immunoSEQ multiplex PCR, and the TCRdb table lists in-frame clones only, not all of them. The sample contains about 500,000 clones, 77% of which appear only once. This receptor was obtained from a middle-aged woman in good health. Some clones in this sample may be carry-over from other donors' samples. Sequenced input: PBMCs. The V gene is TRBV9, the J gene TRBJ1-4; 7 bases are a match to TRBD1. In nucleotides, the CDR3 is TGTGCCAGCAGCGTTAACAGGGGCCCTAATGAAAAACTGTTTTTT. Its protein product is CASSVNRGPNEKLFF.